This T cell receptor beta chain was identified in a study of CD8+ T cells in alopecia areata. Losses at the gene ends were 7 bases for V and 9 bases for J; bases not matched to a gene: 4. Germline-derived CDR1 and CDR2 are GTSNPN and SVGIG (reference sequence). The CDR3 is 12 residues long. Treatment reported: oral pan-JAK inhibitor, 5-10 mg twice daily. cDNA prepared by RNA extraction and subsequent reverse transcription served as the template for sequencing. Sequencing was performed with immunoSEQ multiplex PCR; in TCRdb, only in-frame clones are kept and a portion is missing. The data hold 170,000 or so clones, with under 70% observed a single time.

This TCR was sampled from a human donor with alopecia areata. The sequenced sample was CD4+ T cells sorted from blood, obtained at week 4, from a patient treated with tofacitinib. This rearrangement joins TRBV30 to TRBJ1-6, with 9 bases fitting TRBD1. The DNA of the CDR3 is TGTGCCTCTGGGACAGGGTCTTCACCCCTCCACTTT. It is translated as CASGTGSSPLHF. Drawing the rest from reference TRBV30 and TRBJ1-6, the complete variable domain is SQTIHQWPATLVQPVGSPLSLECTVEGTSNPNLYWYRQAAGRGLQLLFYSVGIGQISSEVPQNLSASRPQDRQFILSSKKLLLSDSGFYLCASGTGSSPLHFGNGTRLTVT.